Below, 2 T cell receptor beta chains from the same sample are listed, as sequenced in a study of lung T cells in sarcoidosis with Löfgren's syndrome. TCRdb itself ran the reads through MiXCR, one entry per CDR3 protein. This table holds about 63,000 distinct CDR3 sequences, around 20% found once. The specimen was CD4+ T cells from PBMCs. The receptors here all came from a human donor with sarcoidosis (Löfgren's syndrome or another form), or a control subject (not recorded which).

At least ten counts were recorded for this clonotype. The chain has TRBV28 and TRBJ1-1; D remains unclear. The germline V gene has CDR1 MDHEN and CDR2 SYDVKM. CDR3 length equals 14 residues. Trimming stripped 6 bases from V and 4 bases from J, with 15 bases between. The chain's CDR3 is CASSPPTDPTEAFF. CDR3 DNA sequence: TGTGCCAGCAGCCCCCCCACAGACCCCACTGAAGCTTTCTTT.

This chain connects TRBV28 to TRBJ1-5; 10 nucleotides line up with TRBD1. The CDR3 loop spans 16 amino acids. Germline lookup yields CDR1 MDHEN and CDR2 SYDVKM. The trim removed 6 bases at V and 4 bases at J, leaving 9 bases unmatched. CDR3: CASSYPGQGTNQPQHF. For the CDR3, the DNA is TGTGCCAGCAGCTATCCGGGACAGGGGACAAATCAGCCCCAGCATTTT.